The 9 T cell receptor beta chains presented below share a single source sample, sequenced in a study of blood T cell repertoires in COVID-19. Assay used: immunoSEQ multiplex PCR; TCRdb lists only in-frame clones, some missing. Of about 220,000 clones listed, roughly 85% are singletons. Sequenced sample: peripheral blood. All receptors derive from a woman between 70 and 85 years old with COVID-19, enrolled during active disease.

V is TRBV6-5 and J is TRBJ1-4; the match to TRBD1 covers 9 bases. Germline CDR1 is MNHEY and CDR2 is SVGAGI. With V trimmed by 8 bases and J by 3 bases, 4 bases remained unmatched. The CDR3 sequence is 14 residues long. The chain's CDR3 is CASGQGTSNEKLFF. As DNA, the CDR3 is TGTGCCAGCGGACAGGGGACCTCTAATGAAAAACTGTTTTTT.

The chain joins TRBV27 to TRBJ1-6; 10 bases fit TRBD1. Germline V CDR1 and CDR2: MNHEY, SMNVEV (reference sequence). CDR3 size: 21 residues. Germline trimming cut 1 base from V and 8 bases from J; bases unmatched to any gene: 20. CDR3 nucleotides: TGTGCCAGCAGTTTATTAGCTGTTGGGACAGGGGACCGAGGGTACTATTCACCCCTCCACTTT. The encoded protein is CASSLLAVGTGDRGYYSPLHF.

The chain couples TRBV19 to TRBJ2-1; D perhaps matches TRBD1 (5 bases). V was pared by 6 bases and J by 5 bases, with 17 bases between. Germline assignment: CDR1 LNHDA and CDR2 SQIVND (reference sequence). The CDR3 has 15 amino acids. CDR3 in amino acids: CASSVVRTFDNEQFF. CDR3 nucleotide sequence: TGTGCCAGTAGCGTAGTCAGGACATTTGACAATGAGCAGTTCTTC.

The rearrangement links TRBV27 to TRBJ1-1; D is undetermined. The CDR3 length is 14 residues. Germline V gene sequence: CDR1 MNHEY, CDR2 SMNVEV (reference sequence). Trimming left V 2 bases short and J 1 base short, with 8 bases between. The CDR3 here is CASSLVRTNTEAFF. In DNA, the CDR3 is TGTGCCAGCAGTTTAGTCAGAACGAACACTGAAGCTTTCTTT.

The genes are TRBV5-5 and TRBJ1-1; TRBD1 agrees at 10 bases. J gave up 1 base and V 4 bases, and 4 bases lay outside the gene matches. CDR3 length: 15 residues. The germline V gene has CDR1 SGHKS and CDR2 YYEKEE (reference sequence). In DNA form, the CDR3 reads TGTGCCAGCAGCAAACGACAGGGGGCGAACACTGAAGCTTTCTTT. Protein product: CASSKRQGANTEAFF.

The chain couples TRBV7-9 to TRBJ1-1; D is ambiguous. CDR3 length: 14 amino acids. Trimming took off 4 bases at V and 3 bases at J, with 12 bases between the two ends. The germline CDR1 and CDR2 sequences are SEHNR and FQNEAQ (reference sequence). CDR3 sequence (DNA): TGTGCCAGCAGCTCCCACGGAGAGTACACTGAAGCTTTCTTT. Its protein is CASSSHGEYTEAFF.

The genes are TRBV5-1 and TRBJ1-2; 7 bases align to TRBD1. This CDR3 contains 14 residues. Trimming took 5 bases from V and 2 from J; bases not matched to a gene: 6. Per germline, CDR1 SGHRS and CDR2 YFSETQ. CDR3 amino acids: CASSNDRANYGYTF. CDR3 nucleotide sequence: TGCGCCAGCAGTAATGACAGGGCAAACTATGGCTACACCTTC.

This clone was detected only a few times. The CDR3 spells CASSIFPNTDTQYF. The CDR3 nucleotides read TGTGCCAGTAGTATTTTCCCCAATACAGATACGCAGTATTTT. J is TRBJ2-3 and V is TRBV19; D is unresolved. This CDR3 is 14 amino acids long. Trimming shortened V by 3 bases and J by 3 bases, and 10 bases separated the two germline ends. Looked up from germline, CDR1 is LNHDA and CDR2 is SQIVND (reference sequence).

The chain uses TRBV19 and TRBJ1-5, with 9 bases matching TRBD1. J lost 7 bases, V lost 10 bases, and 8 bases had no gene match. This CDR3 has 13 residues. Looked up from germline, CDR1 is LNHDA and CDR2 is SQIVND (reference sequence). DNA of the CDR3: TGTGCCACCTCGGGACAGGGAAGACAGCCCCAGCATTTT. Its translation is CATSGQGRQPQHF. Full variable domain (outside the CDR3, taken from reference TRBV19 and TRBJ1-5): DGGITQSPKYLFRKEGQNVTLSCEQNLNHDAMYWYRQDPGQGLRLIYYSQIVNDFQKGDIAEGYSVSREKKESFPLTVTSAQKNPTAFYLCATSGQGRQPQHFGDGTRLSIL.